These T cell receptor beta chains were read from a single sample in a study of blood T cell repertoires in COVID-19. Assay used: immunoSEQ multiplex PCR; TCRdb lists only in-frame clones, some missing. The table has about 88,000 clones, roughly 84% seen once. The sequenced material came from peripheral blood. These receptors were taken from a woman between 70 and 85 years old with acute or convalescent COVID-19. The CDR3 runs from the conserved cysteine through the conserved F or W. The order of the fields is J gene, CDR3 length, D gene, clone size, V gene, CDR3 protein, CDR3 DNA. The D gene is left open where the match is weak. Rows give clone size only sometimes, using once, few, many, or a class for an expanded clone.

TRBJ1-2 14 NA NA TRBV5-1 CASSLATANYGYTF TGCGCCAGCAGCTTAGCGACAGCTAACTATGGCTACACCTTC
TRBJ1-5 14 NA few TRBV19 CATTKRESNQPQHF TGTGCCACTACGAAGAGGGAGAGCAATCAGCCCCAGCATTTT
TRBJ2-5 15 TRBD1 NA TRBV19 CASRGDRGLPETQYF TGTGCCAGTAGGGGGGACAGGGGGCTGCCAGAGACCCAATACTTC
TRBJ1-2 16 TRBD1 NA TRBV7-8 CASSSAGQRTNYGYTF TGTGCCAGCAGCTCCGCGGGACAGCGCACTAACTATGGCTACACCTTC
TRBJ1-2 12 NA NA TRBV9 CASSPRGYGYTF TGTGCCAGCAGCCCTCGGGGGTATGGCTACACCTTC
TRBJ2-5 14 TRBD2 NA TRBV14 CASSQGSGSETQYF TGTGCCAGCAGCCAAGGGAGCGGGAGTGAGACCCAGTACTTC
TRBJ2-1 15 NA NA TRBV6-5 CASSPYGGVDNEQFF TGTGCCAGCAGTCCCTATGGCGGAGTCGACAATGAGCAGTTCTTC
TRBJ1-1 13 NA once TRBV7-2 CASRSRVNTEAFF TGTGCCAGCAGATCCAGGGTTAACACTGAAGCTTTCTTT
TRBJ2-2 15 TRBD2 NA TRBV6-5 CASSYGGVVTGELFF TGTGCCAGCAGTTACGGGGGGGTCGTCACCGGGGAGCTGTTTTTT
TRBJ1-2 16 TRBD1 NA TRBV19 CASSSPMRDRGHGYTF TGTGCCAGTAGTAGCCCCATGCGGGACAGGGGGCATGGCTACACCTTC
TRBJ1-5 14 TRBD1 NA TRBV10-2 CASRGQGGNQPQHF TGCGCCAGCAGGGGACAGGGGGGCAATCAGCCCCAGCATTTT
TRBJ1-2 13 TRBD1 NA TRBV19 CASSPDRGRGYTF TGTGCCAGTAGTCCGGACAGGGGGCGCGGCTACACCTTC
TRBJ2-4 15 NA NA TRBV11-3 CASSLGGRGVNIQYF TGTGCCAGCAGCTTAGGGGGCAGGGGGGTAAACATTCAGTACTTC
TRBJ1-5 17 TRBD1 NA TRBV19 CASSPTPQGGGNQPQHF TGTGCCAGTAGCCCGACACCACAGGGGGGGGGCAATCAGCCCCAGCATTTT
TRBJ2-6 20 TRBD2 NA TRBV6-2/TRBV6-3 CASSRFADSSGSGGANVLTF TGTGCCAGCAGCCGCTTTGCTGATAGTAGCGGGAGTGGTGGGGCCAACGTCCTGACTTTC
TRBJ2-3 14 TRBD2 NA TRBV7-9 CASSTSGNTDTQYF TGTGCCAGCAGCACTAGCGGGAACACAGATACGCAGTATTTT
TRBJ1-2 15 TRBD1 NA TRBV7-9 CASSIGQGDFYGYTF TGTGCCAGCAGCATTGGACAGGGGGACTTCTATGGCTACACCTTC
TRBJ1-4 15 TRBD1 once TRBV5-1 CASSQRQGREEKLFF TGCGCCAGCAGCCAACGACAGGGACGAGAGGAAAAACTGTTTTTT
TRBJ2-6 13 NA few TRBV19 CAIEDTGANVLTF TGTGCCATTGAGGACACTGGGGCCAACGTCCTGACTTTC
TRBJ2-5 18 NA once TRBV7-2 CASSPRRGTGAVGETQYF TGTGCCAGCAGCCCGAGAAGAGGGACGGGAGCGGTGGGGGAGACCCAGTACTTC
TRBJ1-6 14 TRBD1 few TRBV5-1 CASSVDRGNSPLHF TGCGCCAGCAGCGTCGACAGGGGTAATTCACCCCTCCACTTT
TRBJ2-3 16 TRBD1 NA TRBV28 CASRTPGQGATDTQYF TGTGCCAGTAGAACTCCGGGACAGGGGGCCACAGATACGCAGTATTTT
TRBJ1-4 17 NA NA TRBV3-1/TRBV3-2 CASSQVSLPATNEKLFF TGTGCCAGCAGCCAAGTTTCATTACCGGCAACTAATGAAAAACTGTTTTTT
TRBJ2-3 12 NA NA TRBV11-2 CASSLNQDTQYF TGTGCCAGCAGCTTAAATCAGGATACGCAGTATTTT
TRBJ1-5 13 NA NA TRBV5-6 CASSAGRNQPQHF TGTGCCAGCAGTGCAGGGCGGAATCAGCCCCAGCATTTT
TRBJ1-1 16 TRBD1 NA TRBV7-6 CASSSGDRGGNTEAFF TGTGCCAGCAGCTCCGGTGACAGGGGGGGGAACACTGAAGCTTTCTTT
TRBJ2-2 19 TRBD2 NA TRBV19 CASSIELTSGRANTGELFF TGTGCCAGTAGTATAGAGCTGACTAGCGGGAGGGCGAACACCGGGGAGCTGTTTTTT
TRBJ2-5 16 NA NA TRBV3-1/TRBV3-2 CASSQAPLQGKETQYF TGTGCCAGCAGCCAAGCCCCACTCCAGGGTAAAGAGACCCAGTACTTC